Below are 5 T cell receptor beta chains sequenced from a single sample in a study of blood T cell repertoires in COVID-19. The data were produced by immunoSEQ multiplex PCR, yet TCRdb's version contains in-frame clones alone and is incomplete. The top ten clones hold approximately 14% of a sample with approximately 87,000 clones, 75% to 90% of them seen once. Sequencing was done on a sample of peripheral blood. The receptors derive from a man aged 65-85 years with active or convalescent COVID-19.

This chain links TRBV6-5 with TRBJ1-2, with 10 bases matching TRBD1. The CDR3 is 14 residues long. The J segment lost 3 bases and the V segment lost 7 bases, leaving 5 bases of the junction unmatched. Germline CDR1 is MNHEY and CDR2 is SVGAGI. The CDR3 DNA is TGTGCCAGCACCCTGACAGGGGGCGACTATGGCTACACCTTC. It translates to CASTLTGGDYGYTF.

This chain uses TRBV30 with TRBJ1-4; TRBD1 aligns across 7 bases. This CDR3 spans 11 amino acids. CDR1 GTSNPN and CDR2 SVGIG come from the germline V gene (reference sequence). The V and J ends lost 5 bases and 10 bases, in that order; junction bases with no gene match: 4. DNA for the CDR3: TGTGCCTGGGGACAGGCCGGAAAACTGTTTTTT. Its protein is CAWGQAGKLFF. The full variable domain, completed using reference TRBV30 and TRBJ1-4, is SQTIHQWPATLVQPVGSPLSLECTVEGTSNPNLYWYRQAAGRGLQLLFYSVGIGQISSEVPQNLSASRPQDRQFILSSKKLLLSDSGFYLCAWGQAGKLFFGSGTQLSVL.

V and J are TRBV7-9 and TRBJ1-2, with 10 bases identical to TRBD1. The ends lost 1 base at V and 4 bases at J; junction bases unmatched: 3. This CDR3 comprises 15 residues. Germline CDR1 reads SEHNR; CDR2 reads FQNEAQ (reference sequence). CDR3 residues: CASSLETGGVYGYTF. The CDR3 bases are TGTGCCAGCAGCTTAGAGACAGGGGGCGTCTATGGCTACACCTTC.

V usage is TRBV12-3 or TRBV12-4 and J usage is TRBJ1-2; no clear D gene. The CDR3 has 13 amino acids. Deletions cut 6 bases from V and 6 bases from J, with 14 bases between. CDR3 nucleotide sequence: TGTGCCAGCAGCCTTCAAATTGGGCATGGCTACACCTTC. It encodes CASSLQIGHGYTF.

This clone occurred many times. The V gene is TRBV5-1, the J gene TRBJ1-1, with D possibly TRBD1 on 5 matching bases. CDR1 and CDR2 (germline): SGHRS, YFSETQ. This CDR3 has 14 residues. V was cut by 8 bases and J by 1 base, with 15 bases left in between. The chain's CDR3 is CARNHRGGNTEAFF. The CDR3 DNA sequence: TGCGCCAGGAACCATCGCGGGGGGAACACTGAAGCTTTCTTT. The full variable domain, its missing parts supplied by reference TRBV5-1 and TRBJ1-1, is KAGVTQTPRYLIKTRGQQVTLSCSPISGHRSVSWYQQTPGQGLQFLFEYFSETQRNKGNFPGRFSGRQFSNSRSEMNVSTLELGDSALYLCARNHRGGNTEAFFGQGTRLTVV.